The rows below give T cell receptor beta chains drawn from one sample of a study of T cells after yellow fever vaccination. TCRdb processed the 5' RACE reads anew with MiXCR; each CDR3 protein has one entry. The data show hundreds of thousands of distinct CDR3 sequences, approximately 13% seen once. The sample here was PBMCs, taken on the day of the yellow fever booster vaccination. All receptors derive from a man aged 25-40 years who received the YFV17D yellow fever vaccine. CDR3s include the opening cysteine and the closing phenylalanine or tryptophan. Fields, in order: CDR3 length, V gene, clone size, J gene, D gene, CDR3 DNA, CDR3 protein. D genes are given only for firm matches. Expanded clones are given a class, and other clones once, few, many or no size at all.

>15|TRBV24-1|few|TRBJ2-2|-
TGTGCCACCAGTGATGCCACAGAGGTCACCGGGGAGCTGTTTTTT
CATSDATEVTGELFF
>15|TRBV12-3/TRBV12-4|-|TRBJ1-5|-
TGTGCCAGCAGCTTCCGAGGGAGTAGCAATCAGCCCCAGCATTTT
CASSFRGSSNQPQHF
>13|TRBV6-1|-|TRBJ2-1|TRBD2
TGTGCCGCACGACCCGGTCCCGGGAGGAAGCAGTTCTTC
CAARPGPGRKQFF
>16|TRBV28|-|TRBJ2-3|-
TGTGCCAGCAGAATAGGGTCGGACAGACGCACAGATACGCAGTATTTT
CASRIGSDRRTDTQYF
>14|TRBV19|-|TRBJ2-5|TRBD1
TGTGCCAGTACCCCACAGGGGGCAGGGGAGACCCAGTACTTC
CASTPQGAGETQYF
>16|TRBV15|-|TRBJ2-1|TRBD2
TGTGCCACCAGCCGCGAGCGCGGGAGGGCCTACAATGAGCAGTTCTTC
CATSRERGRAYNEQFF
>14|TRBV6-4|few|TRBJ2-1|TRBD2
TGTGCCAGCAGTGCCAGCGGGAGAAGTGGTGAGCAGTTCTTC
CASSASGRSGEQFF
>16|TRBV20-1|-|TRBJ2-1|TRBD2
TGCTGTGCTAGAGATCCTAGCGGGACCTCCTACAATGAGCAGTTCTTC
CCARDPSGTSYNEQFF
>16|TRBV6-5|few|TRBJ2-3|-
TGTGCCAGCAGTTACTCGGGATATCAGGGGACAGATACGCAGTATTTT
CASSYSGYQGTDTQYF
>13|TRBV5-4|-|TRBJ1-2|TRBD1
TGTGCCAGCAGCCAGGACAGGGGCAATGGCTACACCTTC
CASSQDRGNGYTF
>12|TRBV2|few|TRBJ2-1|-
TGTGCCAGCAGTGTGGACGCCCGGGGGCAGTTCTTC
CASSVDARGQFF
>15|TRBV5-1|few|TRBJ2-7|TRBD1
TGCGCCAGCAGCCAGACGACAGGGGCGATCTACGAGCAGTACTTC
CASSQTTGAIYEQYF
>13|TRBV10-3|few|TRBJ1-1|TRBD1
TGTGCCACCCTAGACAGGGCTGGCACTGAAGCTTTCTTT
CATLDRAGTEAFF
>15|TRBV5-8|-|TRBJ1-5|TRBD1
TGTGCCAGCAGCACAGGGACAGATAGCAATCAGCCCCAGCATTTT
CASSTGTDSNQPQHF
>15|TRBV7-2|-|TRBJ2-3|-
TGTGCCAGCAGCTCCCCTGCGGGTGTCACAGATACGCAGTATTTT
CASSSPAGVTDTQYF
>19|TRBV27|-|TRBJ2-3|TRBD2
TGTGCCAGCAGTCTACCCACCGGGACTAGATACGTAAGCCGAGATACGCAGTATTTT
CASSLPTGTRYVSRDTQYF
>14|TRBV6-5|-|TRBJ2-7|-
TGTGCCAGCAGTTGGCAGGGCCGCAAGTACGAGCAGTACTTC
CASSWQGRKYEQYF
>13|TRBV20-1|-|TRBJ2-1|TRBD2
TGCAGTGCTAGAGACCTAGCGGGTGGTGAGCAGTTCTTC
CSARDLAGGEQFF
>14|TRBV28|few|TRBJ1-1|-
TGTGCCAGCAGTTCCGCCGGCAGGAACTCTGAAGCTTTCTTT
CASSSAGRNSEAFF
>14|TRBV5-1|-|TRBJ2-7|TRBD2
TGCGCCAGCCAAGGACTAGCGGGACCCTACGAGCAGTACTTC
CASQGLAGPYEQYF
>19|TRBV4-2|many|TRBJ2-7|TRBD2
TGTGCCAGCAGCCAAGCTAGGGCCCTTCTAGCGGGAGCCTCCTACGAGCAGTACTTC
CASSQARALLAGASYEQYF
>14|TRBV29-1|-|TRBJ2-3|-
TGCAGCGTTGCAGGGGCCCACGTAGGAGATACGCAGTATTTT
CSVAGAHVGDTQYF
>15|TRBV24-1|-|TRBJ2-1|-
TGTGCCACCAGTGAGTCCGGGACCGGAGGTAGGGAGCAGTTCTTC
CATSESGTGGREQFF
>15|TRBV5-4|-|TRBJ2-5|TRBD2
TGTGCCAGCAGCCTGACTAGCGGGAGTCAAGAGACCCAGTACTTC
CASSLTSGSQETQYF
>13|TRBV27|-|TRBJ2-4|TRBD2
TGTGCCAGCGGGGGACTAGCGGAAAACATTCAGTACTTC
CASGGLAENIQYF
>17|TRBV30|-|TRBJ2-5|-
TGTGCCTGGAGTGGGGAAGGGATGGGGTGGGGACAAGAGACCCAGTACTTC
CAWSGEGMGWGQETQYF
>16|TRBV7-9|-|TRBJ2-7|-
TGTGCCAGCAGCTTAATCGCCATGACGGACTCCTACGAGCAGTACTTC
CASSLIAMTDSYEQYF
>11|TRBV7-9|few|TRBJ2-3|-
TGTGCCACCGCAGAGGGAGATACGCAGTATTTT
CATAEGDTQYF
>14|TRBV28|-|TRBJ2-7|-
TGTGCCAGCAGTTTAACGGCTAGCGACTACGAGCAGTACTTC
CASSLTASDYEQYF
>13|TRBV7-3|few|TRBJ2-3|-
TGTGCCAGCAGCAATAGTTTTACAGATACGCAGTATTTT
CASSNSFTDTQYF
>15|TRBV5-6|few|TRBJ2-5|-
TGTGCCAGCAGCCCAAACGTGGGGGGAGGAGAGACCCAGTACTTC
CASSPNVGGGETQYF
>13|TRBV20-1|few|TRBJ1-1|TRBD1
TGCAGTGCCCCAGGGACAGGGGGATTTGAAGCTTTCTTT
CSAPGTGGFEAFF
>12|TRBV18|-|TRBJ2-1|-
TGTGCCAGCTCCCTCTCACGATCTGAGCAGTTCTTC
CASSLSRSEQFF
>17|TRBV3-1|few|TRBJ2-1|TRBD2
TGTGCCAGCAGCTCCTGGACTAGCGGGAGGATGGTGGTTGAGCAGTTCTTC
CASSSWTSGRMVVEQFF
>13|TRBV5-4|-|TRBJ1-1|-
TGTGCCAGCAGCAGGACACATGGAGCTGAAGCTTTCTTT
CASSRTHGAEAFF
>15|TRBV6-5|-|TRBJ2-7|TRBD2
TGTGCCAGCAGTTACGGGTCAGCGGGGGGGTACGAGCAGTACTTC
CASSYGSAGGYEQYF
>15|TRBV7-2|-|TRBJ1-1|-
TGTGCCAGCAGCTTAGCGAGGGGGATGAACACTGAAGCTTTCTTT
CASSLARGMNTEAFF
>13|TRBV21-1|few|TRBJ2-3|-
TGTGCCAGCAGCAGTGAAGGGTCAGATACGCAGTATTTT
CASSSEGSDTQYF
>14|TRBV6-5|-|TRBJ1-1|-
TGTGCCAGCAGTTACTCGTTGGGGGTCACTGAAGCTTTCTTT
CASSYSLGVTEAFF
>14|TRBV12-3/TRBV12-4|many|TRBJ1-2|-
TGTGCCAGCAGTTTCGGGCAGGGAATAGGAGGCTACACCTTC
CASSFGQGIGGYTF
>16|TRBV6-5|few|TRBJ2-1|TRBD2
TGTGCCAGCAGTTTGATAGCGGGAGATGCCTACAATGAGCAGTTCTTC
CASSLIAGDAYNEQFF
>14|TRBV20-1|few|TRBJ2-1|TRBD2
TGCAGTGCCGAACTAGCGGAGGCTTACAATGAGCAGTTCTTC
CSAELAEAYNEQFF
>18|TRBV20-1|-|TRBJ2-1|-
TGCTGTGCTAGAGATCAAGTCGGCGATCCCAGGCGGGGCAATGAGCAGTTCTTC
CCARDQVGDPRRGNEQFF
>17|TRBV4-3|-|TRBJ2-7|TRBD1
TGCGCCAGCAGCCAACAGACTCCGGGACAGGGCCCCTACGAGCAGTACTTC
CASSQQTPGQGPYEQYF
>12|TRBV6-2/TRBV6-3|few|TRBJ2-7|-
TGTGCCAGCAGTTACTCACAGGGCCAGCAGTACTTC
CASSYSQGQQYF
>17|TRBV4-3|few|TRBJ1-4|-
TGCGCCAGCAGCCAAAATCGATGGGCCACAGGGTTGGAAAAACTGTTTTTT
CASSQNRWATGLEKLFF
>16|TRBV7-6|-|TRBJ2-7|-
TGTGCCAGCAGCTTACACACGGGGAACACAATCTCCGAGCAGTACTTC
CASSLHTGNTISEQYF
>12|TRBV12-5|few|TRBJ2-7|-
TGTGCTAGTGGACGGGATGCCTACGAGCAGTACTTC
CASGRDAYEQYF
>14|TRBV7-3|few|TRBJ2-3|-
TGTGCCAGCAGCCCCATGGCCGGCACAGATACGCAGTATTTT
CASSPMAGTDTQYF
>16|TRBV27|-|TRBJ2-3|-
TGTGCCAGCAGTTTATTATCGGCGGGGCAGGGAGGCACGCAGTATTTT
CASSLLSAGQGGTQYF
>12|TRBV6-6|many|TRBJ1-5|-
TGTGCCAGCAGTGGGACCAATCAGCCCCAGCATTTT
CASSGTNQPQHF
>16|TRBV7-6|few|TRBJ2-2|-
TGTGCCAGCAGCCGCGAAACTGCAGGGGTATCCGGGGAGCTGTTTTTT
CASSRETAGVSGELFF
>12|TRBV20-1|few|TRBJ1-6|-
TGCAGTGCTAGTGGTGTGGGTTCACCCCTCCACTTT
CSASGVGSPLHF
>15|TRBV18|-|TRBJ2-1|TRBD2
TGTGCCAGCTCACCGGCGCCTAGCGGGATTTCTGAGCAGTTCTTC
CASSPAPSGISEQFF
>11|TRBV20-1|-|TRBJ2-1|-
TGCAGTGCTAGGGCGGTGCCTGAGCAGTTCTTC
CSARAVPEQFF
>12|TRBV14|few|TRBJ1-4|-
TGTGCCAGCAGCCAAGGTGGTGAAAAACTGTTTTTT
CASSQGGEKLFF
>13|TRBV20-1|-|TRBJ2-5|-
TGCAGTGCTAGCCCAGGGACAAAAGAGACCCAGTACTTC
CSASPGTKETQYF
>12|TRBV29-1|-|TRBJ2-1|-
TGCAGCGTTGTCCGCGGGACCAATGAGCAGTTCTTC
CSVVRGTNEQFF
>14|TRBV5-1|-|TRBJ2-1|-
TGCGCCAGCAGCTTTGGACAGACATACAATGAGCAGTTCTTC
CASSFGQTYNEQFF